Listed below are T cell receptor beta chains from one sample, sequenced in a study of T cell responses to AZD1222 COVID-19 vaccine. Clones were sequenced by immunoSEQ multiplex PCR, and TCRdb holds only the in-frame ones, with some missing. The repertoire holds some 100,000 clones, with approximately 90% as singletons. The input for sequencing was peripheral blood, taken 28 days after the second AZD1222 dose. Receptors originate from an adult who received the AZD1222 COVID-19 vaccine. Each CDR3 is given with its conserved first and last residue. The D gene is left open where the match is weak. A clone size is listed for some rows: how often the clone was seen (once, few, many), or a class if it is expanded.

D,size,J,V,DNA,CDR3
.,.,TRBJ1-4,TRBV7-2,TGTGCCAGCAGCTTCCCAGGGAGCCCAAGGGAAAAACTGTTTTTT,CASSFPGSPREKLFF
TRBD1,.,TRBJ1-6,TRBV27,TGTGCCAGCAGTTTATTGGGACAGGGTACACCCCTCCACTTT,CASSLLGQGTPLHF
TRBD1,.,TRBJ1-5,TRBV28,TGTGCCAGCAGTCGACAGGGGGCATATAGCAATCAGCCCCAGCATTTT,CASSRQGAYSNQPQHF
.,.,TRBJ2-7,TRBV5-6,TGTGCCAGCAGCTTTGGGTACAGGGCCTACGAGCAGTACTTC,CASSFGYRAYEQYF
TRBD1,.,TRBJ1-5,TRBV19,TGTGCCAGTAGTATTCAGACAGGGGGACAGCCCCAGCATTTT,CASSIQTGGQPQHF
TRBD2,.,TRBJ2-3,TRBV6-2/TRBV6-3,TGTGCCAGCAGTTACTTACCTGCGGGGGGCCGGCCAGATACGCAGTATTTT,CASSYLPAGGRPDTQYF
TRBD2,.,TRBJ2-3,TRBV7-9,TGTGCCAGCAGCTTTTCCCTAGCGGGTATGAACACAGATACGCAGTATTTT,CASSFSLAGMNTDTQYF
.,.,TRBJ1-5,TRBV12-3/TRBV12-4,TGTGCCAGCAGCCTTATTTATCAGCCCCAGCATTTT,CASSLIYQPQHF
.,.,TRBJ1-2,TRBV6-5,TGTGCCAGCAGTTACTCGACCGGCATAAGCTATGGCTACACCTTC,CASSYSTGISYGYTF
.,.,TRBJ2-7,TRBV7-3,TGTGCCAGCAGCCTCCATCCTACTAGCGAGCAGTACTTC,CASSLHPTSEQYF
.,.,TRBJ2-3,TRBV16,TGTGCCAGCAGACGAGGCTTAGGCCCTAGCACAGATACGCAGTATTTT,CASRRGLGPSTDTQYF
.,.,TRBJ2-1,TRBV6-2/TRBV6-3,TGTGCCAGCAGTCTAACAGGGGAGGCATACAATGAGCAGTTCTTC,CASSLTGEAYNEQFF
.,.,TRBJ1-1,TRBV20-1,TGCAGTGCTAGTACGAGGGCCACTGAAGCTTTCTTT,CSASTRATEAFF
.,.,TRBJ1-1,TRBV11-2,TGTGCCAGCAGCCCGGGACAAGGGTATGGGGCTTTCTTT,CASSPGQGYGAFF
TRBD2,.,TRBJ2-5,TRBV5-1,TGCGCCAGCAGCGAACTAGCGGGGGATGTGGAGACCCAGTACTTC,CASSELAGDVETQYF
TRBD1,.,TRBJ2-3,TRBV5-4,TGTGCCAGCAGAGCGACAGGGGTCGATACGCAGTATTTT,CASRATGVDTQYF
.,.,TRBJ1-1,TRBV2,TGTGCCAGCAGTAAGACAGCATTGAACACTGAAGCTTTCTTT,CASSKTALNTEAFF
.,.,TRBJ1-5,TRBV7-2,TGTGCCAGCAGCCAAGGCCTCCAGCCCCAGCATTTT,CASSQGLQPQHF
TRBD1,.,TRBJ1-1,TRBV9,TGTGCCAGCAGCGTAGGAGGAGGGGGCGACGAAGCTTTCTTT,CASSVGGGGDEAFF
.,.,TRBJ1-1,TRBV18,TGTGCCAGCTCAGGCGGACAGACCACTGAAGCTTTCTTT,CASSGGQTTEAFF
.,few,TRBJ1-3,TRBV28,TGTGCCAGCAGTACGACAGTCTCTGGAAACACCATATATTTT,CASSTTVSGNTIYF
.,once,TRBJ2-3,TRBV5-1,TGCGCCAGCAGCTTGGATTCACCCACAGATACGCAGTATTTT,CASSLDSPTDTQYF
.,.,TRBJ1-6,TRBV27,TGTGCCAGCACGGGGGGCCTTTACTCACCCCTCCACTTT,CASTGGLYSPLHF
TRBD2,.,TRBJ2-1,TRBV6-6,TGTGCCAGCAGTCAGACGACTAGCGGGGGCCTCTCCTACAATGAGCAGTTCTTC,CASSQTTSGGLSYNEQFF
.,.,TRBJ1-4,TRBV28,TGTGCCAGCAGGGCCCAGGGCGCAACTAATGAAAAACTGTTTTTT,CASRAQGATNEKLFF
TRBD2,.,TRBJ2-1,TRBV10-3,TGTGCCATCGGGGTAGCGGGGGGGCCGGTAGATGAGCAGTTCTTC,CAIGVAGGPVDEQFF
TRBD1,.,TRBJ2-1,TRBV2,TGTGCCAGCAGGGGGACAGGGAGACTTTACAATGAGCAGTTCTTC,CASRGTGRLYNEQFF
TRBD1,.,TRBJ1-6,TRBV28,TGTGCCAGCAGGTATCCCTCTGGGACAGGGGGCATGAGTTCACCCCTCCACTTT,CASRYPSGTGGMSSPLHF
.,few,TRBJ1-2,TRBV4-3,TGCGCCAGCAGCCAAGATGGGGGCCGGGACTATGGCTACACCTTC,CASSQDGGRDYGYTF
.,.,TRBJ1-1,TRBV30,TGTGCCTGGACCGTGACAGTAAAGAACACTGAAGCTTTCTTT,CAWTVTVKNTEAFF
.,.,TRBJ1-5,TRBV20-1,TGCAGTGTCGGACCCCAGCATTTT,CSVGPQHF
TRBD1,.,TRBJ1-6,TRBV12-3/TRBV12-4,TGTGCCAGCAGTCCGACAGGGCATTCACCCCTCCACTTT,CASSPTGHSPLHF
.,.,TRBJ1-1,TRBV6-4,TGTGCCAGCAGTGACGACAAGAACACTGAAGCTTTCTTT,CASSDDKNTEAFF
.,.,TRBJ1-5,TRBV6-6,TGTGCCACCCCCAGGGCTAGCAATCAGCCCCAGCATTTT,CATPRASNQPQHF
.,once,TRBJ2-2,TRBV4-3,TGCGCCAGCAGCCAAGATGTGGGAACGAACACCGGGGAGCTGTTTTTT,CASSQDVGTNTGELFF
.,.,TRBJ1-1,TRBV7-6,TGTGCCAGCAGCTTAACAGGGAACACTGAAGCTTTCTTT,CASSLTGNTEAFF
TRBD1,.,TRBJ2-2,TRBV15,TGTGCCACCAGCATGGACAGGGGGAACACCGGGGAGCTGTTTTTT,CATSMDRGNTGELFF
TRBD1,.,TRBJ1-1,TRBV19,TGTGCCAGTAGTATAGCCGGGTACCGACAGGGAGAAGCTTTCTTT,CASSIAGYRQGEAFF
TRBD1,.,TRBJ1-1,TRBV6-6,TGTGCCAGCAGTCCCGCTGGACAGGGGTGGAACACTGAAGCTTTCTTT,CASSPAGQGWNTEAFF
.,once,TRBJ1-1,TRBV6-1,TGTGCCAGCAGTGAGGGGTGGGAGAACACTGAAGCTTTCTTT,CASSEGWENTEAFF
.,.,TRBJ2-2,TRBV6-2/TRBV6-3,TGTGCCAGCAGTTACTACATGTACACCGGGGAGCTGTTTTTT,CASSYYMYTGELFF
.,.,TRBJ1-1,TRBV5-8,TGTGCCAGCAGCTTCAGATTGAACACTGAAGCTTTCTTT,CASSFRLNTEAFF
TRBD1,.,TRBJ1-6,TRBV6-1,TGTGCCAGCAGTGAAGGAGGAGCAGGGGGATCACCCCTCCACTTT,CASSEGGAGGSPLHF
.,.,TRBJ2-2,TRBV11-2,TGTGCCAGCAGTGCACAGGTGGTCCCCACCGGGGAGCTGTTTTTT,CASSAQVVPTGELFF
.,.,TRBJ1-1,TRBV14,TGTGCCAGCAGCCGAGAGCTTTGGTATGGGACTGAAGCTTTCTTT,CASSRELWYGTEAFF
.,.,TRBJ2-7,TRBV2,TGTGCCAGCAGTGATAGGAGGACCTACGAGCAGTACTTC,CASSDRRTYEQYF
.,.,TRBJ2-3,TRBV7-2,TGTGCCAGCAGCCCCGGGACTAGCACAGATACGCAGTATTTT,CASSPGTSTDTQYF
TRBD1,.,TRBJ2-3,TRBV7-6,TGTGCCAGCAGCTCGTCCGGGACAGGCTACACAGATACGCAGTATTTT,CASSSSGTGYTDTQYF
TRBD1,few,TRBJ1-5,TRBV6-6,TGTGCCAGCAGTCTTATCGACAGGGGGGGTAGCAATCAGCCCCAGCATTTT,CASSLIDRGGSNQPQHF
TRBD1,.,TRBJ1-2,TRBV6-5,TGTGCCAGCAGGGGGACAGGGAGTCGGTATGGCTACACCTTC,CASRGTGSRYGYTF
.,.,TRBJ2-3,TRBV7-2,TGTGCCAGCAGCTTAGGGCCCCCAGCGGCAGTGGGCTCAGATACGCAGTATTTT,CASSLGPPAAVGSDTQYF
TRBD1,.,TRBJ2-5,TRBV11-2,TGTGCCAGCAGCCTAACCCCAGGGCAGGGGGCTAGGGAGACCCAGTACTTC,CASSLTPGQGARETQYF
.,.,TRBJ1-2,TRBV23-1,TGCGCCAGCAGTCAATCAGTCAGGGGAGTATTTCCCCCTAACTATGGCTACACCTTC,CASSQSVRGVFPPNYGYTF
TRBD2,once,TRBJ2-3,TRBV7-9,TGTGCCAGCAGCCCAGGACTAGCGGGGGGTAGCACAGATACGCAGTATTTT,CASSPGLAGGSTDTQYF
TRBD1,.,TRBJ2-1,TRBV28,TGTGCCAGCAGTTTGCCGGGACAGGGGTTCGGCAATGAGCAGTTCTTC,CASSLPGQGFGNEQFF
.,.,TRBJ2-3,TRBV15,TGTGCCACCACCTTTGGGGGGGCCGACACAGATACGCAGTATTTT,CATTFGGADTDTQYF
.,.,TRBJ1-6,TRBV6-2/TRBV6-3,TGTGCCAGCAGTCCCATGGGGGATTCACCCCTCCACTTT,CASSPMGDSPLHF